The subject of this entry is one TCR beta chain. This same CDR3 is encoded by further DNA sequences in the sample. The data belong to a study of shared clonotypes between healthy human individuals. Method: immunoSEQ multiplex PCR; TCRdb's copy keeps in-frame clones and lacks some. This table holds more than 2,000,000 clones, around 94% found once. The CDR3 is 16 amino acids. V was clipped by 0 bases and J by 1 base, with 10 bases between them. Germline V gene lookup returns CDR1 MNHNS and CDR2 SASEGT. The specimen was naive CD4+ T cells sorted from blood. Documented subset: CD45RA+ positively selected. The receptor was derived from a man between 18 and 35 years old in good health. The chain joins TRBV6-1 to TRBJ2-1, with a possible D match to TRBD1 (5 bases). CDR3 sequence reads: CASSEARQGSYNEQFF. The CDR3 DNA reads TGTGCCAGCAGTGAAGCCCGGCAGGGTTCCTACAATGAGCAGTTCTTC.